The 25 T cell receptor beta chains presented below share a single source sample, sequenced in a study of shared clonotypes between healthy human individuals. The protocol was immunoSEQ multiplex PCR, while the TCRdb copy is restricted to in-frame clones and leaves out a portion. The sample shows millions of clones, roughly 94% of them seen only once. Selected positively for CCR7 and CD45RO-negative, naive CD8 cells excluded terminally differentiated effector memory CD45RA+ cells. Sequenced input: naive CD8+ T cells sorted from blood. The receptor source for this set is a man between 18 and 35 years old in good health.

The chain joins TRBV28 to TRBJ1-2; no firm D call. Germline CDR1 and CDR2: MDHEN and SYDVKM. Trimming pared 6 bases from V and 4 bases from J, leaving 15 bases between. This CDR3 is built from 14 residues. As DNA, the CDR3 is TGTGCCAGCAGGGTGGTAGGCGGCTTCTATGGCTACACCTTC. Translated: CASRVVGGFYGYTF.

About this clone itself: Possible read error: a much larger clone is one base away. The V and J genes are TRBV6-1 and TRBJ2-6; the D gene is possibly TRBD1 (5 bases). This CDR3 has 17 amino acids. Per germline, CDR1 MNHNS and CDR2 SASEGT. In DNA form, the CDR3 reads TGTGCCGGCAGTGAAGTCCAGGGTGCATCTGGGGCCAACGTCCTGACTTTC. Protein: CAGSEVQGASGANVLTF.

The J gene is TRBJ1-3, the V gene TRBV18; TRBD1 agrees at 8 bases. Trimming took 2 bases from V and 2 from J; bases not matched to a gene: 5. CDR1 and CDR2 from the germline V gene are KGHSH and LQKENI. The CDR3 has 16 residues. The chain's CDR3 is CASSPYRGETGNTIYF. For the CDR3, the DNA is TGTGCCAGCTCACCATACAGGGGGGAAACTGGAAACACCATATATTTT.

The CDR3 nucleotides read TGCGCCAGCAGCCTTAGGCGGGACATAAACAATGAGCAGTTCTTC. It encodes CASSLRRDINNEQFF. The rearrangement links TRBV5-1 to TRBJ2-1; D tentatively reads TRBD1 or TRBD2 (6 bases each). The CDR3 spans 15 residues. The V gene lost 4 bases and the J gene lost 5 bases, with 16 bases spanning the gap. From germline, CDR1 is SGHRS and CDR2 YFSETQ.

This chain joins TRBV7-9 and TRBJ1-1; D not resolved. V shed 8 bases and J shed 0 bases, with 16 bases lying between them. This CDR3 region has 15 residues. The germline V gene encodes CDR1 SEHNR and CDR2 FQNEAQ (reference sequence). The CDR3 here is CASGPSSGVNTEAFF. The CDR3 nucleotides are TGTGCCAGCGGGCCCTCTTCGGGAGTGAACACTGAAGCTTTCTTT.

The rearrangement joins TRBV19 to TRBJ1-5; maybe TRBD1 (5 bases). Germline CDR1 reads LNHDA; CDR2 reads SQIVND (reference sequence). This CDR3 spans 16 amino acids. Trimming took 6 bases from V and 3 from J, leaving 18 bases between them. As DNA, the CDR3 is TGTGCCAGTAGGGAAGATGAGGGGAACGACAATCAGCCCCAGCATTTT. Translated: CASREDEGNDNQPQHF. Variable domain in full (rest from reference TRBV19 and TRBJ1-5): DGGITQSPKYLFRKEGQNVTLSCEQNLNHDAMYWYRQDPGQGLRLIYYSQIVNDFQKGDIAEGYSVSREKKESFPLTVTSAQKNPTAFYLCASREDEGNDNQPQHFGDGTRLSIL.

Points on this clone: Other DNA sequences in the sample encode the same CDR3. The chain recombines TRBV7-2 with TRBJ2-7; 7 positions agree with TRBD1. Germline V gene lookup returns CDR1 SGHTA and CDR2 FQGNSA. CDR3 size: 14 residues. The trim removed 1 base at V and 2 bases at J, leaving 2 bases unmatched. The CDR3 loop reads CASSLVQGAYEQYF. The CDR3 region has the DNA TGTGCCAGCAGCTTAGTCCAGGGGGCCTACGAGCAGTACTTC.

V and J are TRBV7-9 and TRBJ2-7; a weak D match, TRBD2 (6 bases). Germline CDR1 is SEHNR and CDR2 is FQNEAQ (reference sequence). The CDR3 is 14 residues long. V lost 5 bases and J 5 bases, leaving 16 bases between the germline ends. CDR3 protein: CASSPQAASDEQYF. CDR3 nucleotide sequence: TGTGCCAGCAGCCCCCAAGCGGCTAGCGACGAGCAGTACTTC.

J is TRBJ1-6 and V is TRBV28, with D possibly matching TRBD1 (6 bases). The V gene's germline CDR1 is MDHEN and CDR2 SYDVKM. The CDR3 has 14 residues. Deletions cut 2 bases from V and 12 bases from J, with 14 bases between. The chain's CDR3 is CASSLRQGWEPLHF. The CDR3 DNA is TGTGCCAGCAGTTTAAGGCAGGGGTGGGAACCCCTCCACTTT.

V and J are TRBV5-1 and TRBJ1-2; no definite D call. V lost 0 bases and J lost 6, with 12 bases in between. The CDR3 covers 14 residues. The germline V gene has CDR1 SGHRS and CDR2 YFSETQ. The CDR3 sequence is CASSLVSPGDGYTF. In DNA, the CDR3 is TGCGCCAGCAGCTTGGTGTCCCCCGGGGATGGCTACACCTTC.

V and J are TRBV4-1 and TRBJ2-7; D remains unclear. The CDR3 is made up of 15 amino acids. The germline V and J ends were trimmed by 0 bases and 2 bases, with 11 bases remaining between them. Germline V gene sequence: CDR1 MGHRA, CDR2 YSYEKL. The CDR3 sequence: CASSQDILKTYEQYF. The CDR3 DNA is TGCGCCAGCAGCCAAGATATACTGAAAACCTACGAGCAGTACTTC.

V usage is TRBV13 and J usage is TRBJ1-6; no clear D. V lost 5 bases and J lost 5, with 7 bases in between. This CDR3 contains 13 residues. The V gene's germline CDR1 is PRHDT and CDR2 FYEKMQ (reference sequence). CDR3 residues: CASSQINNSPLHF. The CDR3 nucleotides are TGTGCCAGCAGCCAGATAAATAATTCACCCCTCCACTTT.

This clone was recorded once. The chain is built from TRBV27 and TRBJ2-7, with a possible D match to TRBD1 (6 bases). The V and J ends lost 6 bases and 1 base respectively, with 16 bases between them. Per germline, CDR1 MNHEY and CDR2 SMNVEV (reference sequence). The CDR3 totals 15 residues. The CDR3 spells CASSPLTGLSYEQYF. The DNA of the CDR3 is TGTGCCAGCAGCCCCCTGACAGGCCTTTCCTACGAGCAGTACTTC.

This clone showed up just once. The CDR3 reads CAWSVSFGTEQYF. In nucleotides, the CDR3 is TGTGCCTGGAGTGTTTCTTTCGGGACCGAGCAGTACTTC. The V gene is TRBV30, the J gene TRBJ2-7, with D perhaps being TRBD1 or TRBD2 (5 bases each). This CDR3 is built from 13 residues. Trimming cost V 0 bases and J 6 bases, with 12 bases left between them. CDR1 and CDR2 from the germline V gene are GTSNPN and SVGIG (reference sequence).

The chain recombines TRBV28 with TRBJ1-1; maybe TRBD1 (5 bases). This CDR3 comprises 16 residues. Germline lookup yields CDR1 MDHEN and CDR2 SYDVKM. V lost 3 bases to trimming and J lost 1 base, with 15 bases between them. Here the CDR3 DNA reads TGTGCCAGCAGTTTCAGGGTCGGAGTCCCGAACACTGAAGCTTTCTTT. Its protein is CASSFRVGVPNTEAFF. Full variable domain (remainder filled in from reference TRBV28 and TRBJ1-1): DVKVTQSSRYLVKRTGEKVFLECVQDMDHENMFWYRQDPGLGLRLIYFSYDVKMKEKGDIPEGYSVSREKKERFSLILESASTNQTSMYLCASSFRVGVPNTEAFFGQGTRLTVV.

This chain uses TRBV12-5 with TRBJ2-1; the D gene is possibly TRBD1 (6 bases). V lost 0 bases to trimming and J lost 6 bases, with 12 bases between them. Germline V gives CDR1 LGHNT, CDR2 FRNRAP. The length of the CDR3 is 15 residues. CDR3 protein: CASGLVRTEANEQFF. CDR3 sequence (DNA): TGTGCTAGTGGTTTGGTTCGGACAGAGGCCAATGAGCAGTTCTTC.

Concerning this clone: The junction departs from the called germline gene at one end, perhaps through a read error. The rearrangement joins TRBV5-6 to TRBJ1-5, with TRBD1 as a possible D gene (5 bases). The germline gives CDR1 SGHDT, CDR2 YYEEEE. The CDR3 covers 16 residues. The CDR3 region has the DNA TGTGCCAGCAGCTTGGCGGCTGGGGCAGTAAATCAACCCCAGCATTTT. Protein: CASSLAAGAVNQPQHF.

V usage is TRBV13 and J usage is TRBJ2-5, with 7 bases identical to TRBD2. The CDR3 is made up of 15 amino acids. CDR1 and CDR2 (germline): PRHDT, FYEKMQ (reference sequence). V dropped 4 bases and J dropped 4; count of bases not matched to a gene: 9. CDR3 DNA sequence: TGTGCCAGCAGCTCCACGCCGGGGGGTAGAGAGACCCAGTACTTC. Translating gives CASSSTPGGRETQYF.

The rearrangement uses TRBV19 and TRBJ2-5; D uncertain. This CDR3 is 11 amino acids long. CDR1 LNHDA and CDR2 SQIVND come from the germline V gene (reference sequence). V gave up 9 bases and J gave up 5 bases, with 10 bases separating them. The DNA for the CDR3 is TGTGCCAGCCGGAGAGGTGAGACCCAGTACTTC. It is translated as CASRRGETQYF. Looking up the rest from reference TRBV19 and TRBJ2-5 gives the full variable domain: DGGITQSPKYLFRKEGQNVTLSCEQNLNHDAMYWYRQDPGQGLRLIYYSQIVNDFQKGDIAEGYSVSREKKESFPLTVTSAQKNPTAFYLCASRRGETQYFGPGTRLLVL.

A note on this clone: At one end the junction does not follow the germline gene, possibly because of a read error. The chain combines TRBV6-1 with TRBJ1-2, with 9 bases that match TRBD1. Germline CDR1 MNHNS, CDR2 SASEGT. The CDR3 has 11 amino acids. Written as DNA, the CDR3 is TGTGCCGGGGGACAGGGCTATGGCTACACCTTT. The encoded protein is CAGGQGYGYTF.

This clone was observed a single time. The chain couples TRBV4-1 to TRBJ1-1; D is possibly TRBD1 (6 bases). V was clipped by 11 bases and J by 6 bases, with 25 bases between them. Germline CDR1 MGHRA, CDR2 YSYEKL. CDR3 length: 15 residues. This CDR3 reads CAAKGEEGLGAEAFF. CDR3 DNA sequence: TGCGCCGCTAAGGGGGAAGAAGGCCTGGGGGCTGAAGCTTTCTTT.

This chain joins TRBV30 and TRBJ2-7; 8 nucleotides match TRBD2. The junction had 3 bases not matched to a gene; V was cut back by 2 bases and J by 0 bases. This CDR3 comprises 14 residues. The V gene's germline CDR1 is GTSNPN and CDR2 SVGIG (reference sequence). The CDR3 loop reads CAWSPGLVSYEQYF. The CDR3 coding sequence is TGTGCCTGGAGTCCGGGACTAGTCTCCTACGAGCAGTACTTC. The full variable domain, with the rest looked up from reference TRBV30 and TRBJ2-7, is SQTIHQWPATLVQPVGSPLSLECTVEGTSNPNLYWYRQAAGRGLQLLFYSVGIGQISSEVPQNLSASRPQDRQFILSSKKLLLSDSGFYLCAWSPGLVSYEQYFGPGTRLTVT.

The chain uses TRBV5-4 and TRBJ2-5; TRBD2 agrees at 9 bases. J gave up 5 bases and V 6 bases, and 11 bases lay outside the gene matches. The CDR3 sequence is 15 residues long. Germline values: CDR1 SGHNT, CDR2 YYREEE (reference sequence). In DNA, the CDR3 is TGTGCCAGCACCCCGGGTAGCGGGAGTGGCGAGACCCAGTACTTC. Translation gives CASTPGSGSGETQYF.

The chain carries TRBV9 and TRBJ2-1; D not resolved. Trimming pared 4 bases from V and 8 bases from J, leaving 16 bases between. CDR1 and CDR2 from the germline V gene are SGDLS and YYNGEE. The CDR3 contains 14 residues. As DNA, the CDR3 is TGTGCCAGCAGCCCAGAGGTCTCGGCGGATGAGCAGTTCTTC. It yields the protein CASSPEVSADEQFF.

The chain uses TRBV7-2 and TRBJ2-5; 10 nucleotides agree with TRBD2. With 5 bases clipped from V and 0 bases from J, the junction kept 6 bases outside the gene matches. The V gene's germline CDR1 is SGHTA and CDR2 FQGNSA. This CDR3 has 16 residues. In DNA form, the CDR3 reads TGTGCCAGCAGCCCCTCACTAGCGGGGAACCAAGAGACCCAGTACTTC. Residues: CASSPSLAGNQETQYF.